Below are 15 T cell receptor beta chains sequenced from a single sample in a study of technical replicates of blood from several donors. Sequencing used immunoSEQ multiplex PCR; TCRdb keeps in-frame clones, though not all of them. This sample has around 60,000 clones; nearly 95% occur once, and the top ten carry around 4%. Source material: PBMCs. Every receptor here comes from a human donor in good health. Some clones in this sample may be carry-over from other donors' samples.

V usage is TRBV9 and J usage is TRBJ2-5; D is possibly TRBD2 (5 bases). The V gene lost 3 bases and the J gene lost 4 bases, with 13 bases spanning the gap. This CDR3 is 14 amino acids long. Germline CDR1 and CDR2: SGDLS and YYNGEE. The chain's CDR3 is CASSGPTGSETQYF. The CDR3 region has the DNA TGTGCCAGCAGCGGACCGACGGGATCAGAGACCCAGTACTTC.

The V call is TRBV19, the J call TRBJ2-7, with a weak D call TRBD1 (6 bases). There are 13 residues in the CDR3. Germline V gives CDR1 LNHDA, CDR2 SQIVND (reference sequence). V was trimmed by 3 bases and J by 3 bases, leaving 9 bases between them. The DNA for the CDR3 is TGTGCCAGTAGTATGGGCAGGGGCTACGAGCAGTACTTC. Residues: CASSMGRGYEQYF.

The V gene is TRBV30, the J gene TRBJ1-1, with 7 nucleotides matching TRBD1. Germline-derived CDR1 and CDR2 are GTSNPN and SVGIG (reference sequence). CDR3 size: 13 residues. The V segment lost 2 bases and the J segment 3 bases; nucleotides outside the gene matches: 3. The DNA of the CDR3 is TGTGCCTGGAGTCGGGACAGAGACACTGAAGCTTTCTTT. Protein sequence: CAWSRDRDTEAFF. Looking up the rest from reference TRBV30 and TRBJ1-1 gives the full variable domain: SQTIHQWPATLVQPVGSPLSLECTVEGTSNPNLYWYRQAAGRGLQLLFYSVGIGQISSEVPQNLSASRPQDRQFILSSKKLLLSDSGFYLCAWSRDRDTEAFFGQGTRLTVV.

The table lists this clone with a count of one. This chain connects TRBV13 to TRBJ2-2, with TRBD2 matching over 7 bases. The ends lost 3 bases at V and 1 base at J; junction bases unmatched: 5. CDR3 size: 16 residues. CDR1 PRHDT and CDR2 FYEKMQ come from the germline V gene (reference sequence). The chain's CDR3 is CASSLEAGLNTGELFF. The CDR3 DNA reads TGTGCCAGCAGCTTGGAAGCGGGATTGAACACCGGGGAGCTGTTTTTT.

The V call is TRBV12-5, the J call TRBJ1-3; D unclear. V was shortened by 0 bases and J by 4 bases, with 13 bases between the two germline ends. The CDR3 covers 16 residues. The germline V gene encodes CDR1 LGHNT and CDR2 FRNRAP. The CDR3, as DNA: TGTGCTAGTGGTTTGGTCCCGTCTACAGAGGGAAACACCATATATTTT. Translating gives CASGLVPSTEGNTIYF.

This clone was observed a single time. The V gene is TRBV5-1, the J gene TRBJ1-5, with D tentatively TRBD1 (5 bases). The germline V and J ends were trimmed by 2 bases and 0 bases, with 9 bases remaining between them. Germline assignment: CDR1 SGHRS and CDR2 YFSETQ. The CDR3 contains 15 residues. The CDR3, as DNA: TGCGCCAGCAGCTTCGACGGACATAGCAATCAGCCCCAGCATTTT. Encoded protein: CASSFDGHSNQPQHF.

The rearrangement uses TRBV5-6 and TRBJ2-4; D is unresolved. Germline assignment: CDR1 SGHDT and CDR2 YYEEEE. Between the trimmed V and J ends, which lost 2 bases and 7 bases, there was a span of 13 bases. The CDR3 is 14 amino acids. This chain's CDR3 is CASSFIQTQNIQYF. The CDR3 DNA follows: TGTGCCAGCAGCTTTATACAAACACAGAACATTCAGTACTTC.

The CDR3 loop is CASSQEIRAGGPGAREQYF. The CDR3 nucleotides are TGTGCCAGCAGCCAAGAAATTAGGGCGGGGGGGCCCGGGGCTCGGGAGCAGTACTTC. V gene TRBV4-2 combines with J gene TRBJ2-7; TRBD2 agrees at 9 bases. This CDR3 has 19 amino acids. V was clipped by 0 bases and J by 7 bases; unmatched bases: 19. Germline assignment: CDR1 LGHNA and CDR2 YNFKEQ.

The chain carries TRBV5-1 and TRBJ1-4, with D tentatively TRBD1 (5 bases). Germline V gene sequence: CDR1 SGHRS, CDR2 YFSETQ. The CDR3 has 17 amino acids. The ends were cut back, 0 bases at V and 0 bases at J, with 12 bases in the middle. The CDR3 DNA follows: TGCGCCAGCAGCTTGGCCCACGGGGGAGCAACTAATGAAAAACTGTTTTTT. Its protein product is CASSLAHGGATNEKLFF. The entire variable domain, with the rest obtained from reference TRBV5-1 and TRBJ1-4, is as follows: KAGVTQTPRYLIKTRGQQVTLSCSPISGHRSVSWYQQTPGQGLQFLFEYFSETQRNKGNFPGRFSGRQFSNSRSEMNVSTLELGDSALYLCASSLAHGGATNEKLFFGSGTQLSVL.

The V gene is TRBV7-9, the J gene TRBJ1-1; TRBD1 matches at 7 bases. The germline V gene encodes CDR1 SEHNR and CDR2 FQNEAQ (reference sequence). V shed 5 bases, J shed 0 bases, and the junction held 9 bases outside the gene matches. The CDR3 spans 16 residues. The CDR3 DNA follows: TGTGCCAGCAGCATTCCGGGACAGAGCATGAACACTGAAGCTTTCTTT. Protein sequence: CASSIPGQSMNTEAFF.

In DNA form, the CDR3 reads TGTGCCAGCAGTGACGGACTAGCGGGATCCTCAAGCACCGGGGAGACCCAGTACTTC. It specifies CASSDGLAGSSSTGETQYF. The chain carries TRBV6-1 and TRBJ2-5, with 12 bases fitting TRBD2. Germline V gene data show CDR1 as MNHNS and CDR2 as SASEGT. This CDR3 region has 19 residues. Trimming took 3 bases from V and 5 from J; bases not matched to a gene: 16.

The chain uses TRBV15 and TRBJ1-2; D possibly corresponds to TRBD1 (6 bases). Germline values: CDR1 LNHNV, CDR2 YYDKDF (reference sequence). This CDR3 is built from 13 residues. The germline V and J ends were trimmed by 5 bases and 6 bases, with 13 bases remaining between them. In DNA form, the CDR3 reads TGTGCCACCAGCTACGGGAGGACAGATGGCTACACCTTC. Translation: CATSYGRTDGYTF.

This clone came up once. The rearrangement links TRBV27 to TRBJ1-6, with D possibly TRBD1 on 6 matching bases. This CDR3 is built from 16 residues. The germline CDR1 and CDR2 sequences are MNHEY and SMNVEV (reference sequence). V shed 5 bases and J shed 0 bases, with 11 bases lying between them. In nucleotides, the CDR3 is TGTGCCAGCAGTAGATACAGGGACTCCTATAATTCACCCCTCCACTTT. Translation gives CASSRYRDSYNSPLHF.

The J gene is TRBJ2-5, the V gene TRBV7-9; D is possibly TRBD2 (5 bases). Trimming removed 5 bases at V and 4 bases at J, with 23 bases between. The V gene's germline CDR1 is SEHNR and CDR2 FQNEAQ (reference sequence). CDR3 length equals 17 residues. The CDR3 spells CASSTRSTGSGRETQYF. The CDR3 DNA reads TGTGCCAGCAGCACAAGAAGTACCGGTTCGGGGAGAGAGACCCAGTACTTC.

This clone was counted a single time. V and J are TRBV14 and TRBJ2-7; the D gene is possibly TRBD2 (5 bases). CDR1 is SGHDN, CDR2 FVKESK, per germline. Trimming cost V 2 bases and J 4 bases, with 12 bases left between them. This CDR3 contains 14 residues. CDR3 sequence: CASSQYLGGYEQYF. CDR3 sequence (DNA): TGTGCCAGCAGCCAATACCTTGGAGGATACGAGCAGTACTTC.